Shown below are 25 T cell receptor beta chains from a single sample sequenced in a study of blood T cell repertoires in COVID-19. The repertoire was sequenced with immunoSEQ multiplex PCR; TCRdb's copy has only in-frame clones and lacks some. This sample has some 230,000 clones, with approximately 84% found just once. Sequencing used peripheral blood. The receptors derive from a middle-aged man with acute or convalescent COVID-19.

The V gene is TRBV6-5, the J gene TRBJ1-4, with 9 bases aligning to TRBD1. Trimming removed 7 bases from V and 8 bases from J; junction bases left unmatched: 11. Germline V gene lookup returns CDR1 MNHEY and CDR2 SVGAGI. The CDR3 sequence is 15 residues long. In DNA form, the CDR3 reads TGTGCCAGCAACACACAGGGGGCCTCTGGGGAAAAACTGTTTTTT. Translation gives CASNTQGASGEKLFF.

CDR3 loop: CASSLLWGQGYEQYF. CDR3 sequence (DNA): TGTGCCAGCAGTTTATTATGGGGACAGGGGTACGAGCAGTACTTC. J is TRBJ2-7 and V is TRBV28; 10 bases fit TRBD1. V trimming: 1 base; J trimming: 4 bases; junction bases outside the gene matches: 4. The CDR3 contains 15 residues. The germline V gene has CDR1 MDHEN and CDR2 SYDVKM. Drawing the rest from reference TRBV28 and TRBJ2-7, the complete variable domain is DVKVTQSSRYLVKRTGEKVFLECVQDMDHENMFWYRQDPGLGLRLIYFSYDVKMKEKGDIPEGYSVSREKKERFSLILESASTNQTSMYLCASSLLWGQGYEQYFGPGTRLTVT.

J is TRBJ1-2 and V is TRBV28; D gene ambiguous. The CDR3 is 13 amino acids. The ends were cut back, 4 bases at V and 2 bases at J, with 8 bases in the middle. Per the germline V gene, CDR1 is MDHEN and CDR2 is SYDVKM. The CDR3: CASSYGLNYGYTF. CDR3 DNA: TGTGCCAGCAGTTACGGTCTAAACTATGGCTACACCTTC.

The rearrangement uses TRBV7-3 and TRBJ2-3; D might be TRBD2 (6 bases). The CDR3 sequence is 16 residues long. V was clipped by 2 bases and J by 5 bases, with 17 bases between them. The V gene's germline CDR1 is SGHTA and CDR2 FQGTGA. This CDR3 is CASSLGGRLGGDTQYF. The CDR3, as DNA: TGTGCCAGCAGCTTAGGGGGGAGACTAGGTGGAGATACGCAGTATTTT.

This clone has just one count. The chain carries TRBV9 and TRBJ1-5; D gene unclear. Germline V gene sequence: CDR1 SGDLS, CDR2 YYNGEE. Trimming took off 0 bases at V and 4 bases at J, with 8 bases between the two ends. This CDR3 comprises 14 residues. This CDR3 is CASSVGRSNQPQHF. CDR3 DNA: TGTGCCAGCAGCGTAGGGAGGTCTAATCAGCCCCAGCATTTT. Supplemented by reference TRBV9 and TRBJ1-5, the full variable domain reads DSGVTQTPKHLITATGQRVTLRCSPRSGDLSVYWYQQSLDQGLQFLIQYYNGEERAKGNILERFSAQQFPDLHSELNLSSLELGDSALYFCASSVGRSNQPQHFGDGTRLSIL.

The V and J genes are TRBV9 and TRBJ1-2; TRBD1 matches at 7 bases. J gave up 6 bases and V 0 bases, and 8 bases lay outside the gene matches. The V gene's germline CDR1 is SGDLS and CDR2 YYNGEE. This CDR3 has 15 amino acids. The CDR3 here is CASSVDEGALDGYTF. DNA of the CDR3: TGTGCCAGCAGCGTAGATGAGGGGGCTTTGGATGGCTACACCTTC.

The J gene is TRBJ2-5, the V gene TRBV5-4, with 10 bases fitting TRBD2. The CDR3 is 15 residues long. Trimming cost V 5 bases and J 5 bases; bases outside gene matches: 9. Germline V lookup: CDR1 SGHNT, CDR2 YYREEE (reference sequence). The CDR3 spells CASRFSGGAVETQYF. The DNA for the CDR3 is TGTGCCAGCAGGTTCAGCGGGGGGGCAGTGGAGACCCAGTACTTC.

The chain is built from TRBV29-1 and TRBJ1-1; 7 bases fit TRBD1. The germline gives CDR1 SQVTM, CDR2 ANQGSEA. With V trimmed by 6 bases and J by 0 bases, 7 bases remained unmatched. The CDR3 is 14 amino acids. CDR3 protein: CSVGGQSMNTEAFF. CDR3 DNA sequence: TGCAGCGTGGGGGGACAGTCCATGAACACTGAAGCTTTCTTT.

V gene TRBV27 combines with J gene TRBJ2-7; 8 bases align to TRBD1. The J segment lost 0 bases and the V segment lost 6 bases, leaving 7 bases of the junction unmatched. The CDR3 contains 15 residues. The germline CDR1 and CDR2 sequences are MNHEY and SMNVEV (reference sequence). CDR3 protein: CASSRTGLASYEQYF. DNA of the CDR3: TGTGCCAGCAGCCGGACAGGGTTAGCCTCCTACGAGCAGTACTTC.

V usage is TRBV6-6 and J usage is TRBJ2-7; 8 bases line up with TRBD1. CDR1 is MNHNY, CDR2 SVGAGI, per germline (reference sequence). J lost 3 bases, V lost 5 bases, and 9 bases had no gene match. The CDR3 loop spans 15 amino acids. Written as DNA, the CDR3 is TGTGCCAGCAGTCCCGCCGGACAGGGTATCTACGAGCAGTACTTC. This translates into CASSPAGQGIYEQYF.

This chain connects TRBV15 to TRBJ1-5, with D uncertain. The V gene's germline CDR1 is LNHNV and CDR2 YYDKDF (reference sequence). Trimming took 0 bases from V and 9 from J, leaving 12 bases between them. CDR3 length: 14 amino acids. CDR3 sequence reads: CATSRDRGVGPQHF. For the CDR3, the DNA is TGTGCCACCAGCAGAGATCGGGGAGTGGGGCCCCAGCATTTT.

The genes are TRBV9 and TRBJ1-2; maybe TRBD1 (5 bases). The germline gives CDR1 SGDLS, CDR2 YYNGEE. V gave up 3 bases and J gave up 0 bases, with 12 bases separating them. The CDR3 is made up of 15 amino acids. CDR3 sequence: CASSAPDSSNYGYTF. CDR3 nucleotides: TGTGCCAGCAGCGCTCCTGACAGCTCTAACTATGGCTACACCTTC.

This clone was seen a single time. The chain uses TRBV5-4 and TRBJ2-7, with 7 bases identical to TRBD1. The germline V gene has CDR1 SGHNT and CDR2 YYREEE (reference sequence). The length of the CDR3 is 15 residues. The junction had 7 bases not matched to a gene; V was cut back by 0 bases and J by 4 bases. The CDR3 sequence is CASSLGTRGPYEQYF. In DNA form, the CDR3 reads TGTGCCAGCAGCTTGGGAACTAGGGGGCCTTACGAGCAGTACTTC.

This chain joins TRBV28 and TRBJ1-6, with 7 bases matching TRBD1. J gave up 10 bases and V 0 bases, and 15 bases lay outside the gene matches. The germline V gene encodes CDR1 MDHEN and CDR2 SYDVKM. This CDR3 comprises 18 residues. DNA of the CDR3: TGTGCCAGCAGTTTATGGACAGGGACCAGCGGAGATTACTCACCCCTCCACTTT. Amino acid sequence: CASSLWTGTSGDYSPLHF.

CDR3 amino acids: CASSSLQGASEAFF. As DNA, the CDR3 is TGCGCCAGCAGCTCACTACAGGGGGCATCTGAAGCTTTCTTT. This chain joins TRBV5-1 and TRBJ1-1; 9 bases align to TRBD1. There are 14 residues in the CDR3. CDR1 and CDR2 from the germline V gene are SGHRS and YFSETQ. V trimming: 3 bases; J trimming: 6 bases; junction bases outside the gene matches: 6. Looking up the rest from reference TRBV5-1 and TRBJ1-1 gives the full variable domain: KAGVTQTPRYLIKTRGQQVTLSCSPISGHRSVSWYQQTPGQGLQFLFEYFSETQRNKGNFPGRFSGRQFSNSRSEMNVSTLELGDSALYLCASSSLQGASEAFFGQGTRLTVV.

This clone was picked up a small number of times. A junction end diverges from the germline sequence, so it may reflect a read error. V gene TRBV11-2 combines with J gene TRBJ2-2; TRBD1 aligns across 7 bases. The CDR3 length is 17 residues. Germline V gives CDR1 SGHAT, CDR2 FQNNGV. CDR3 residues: CASSLAQGSAYTGELFF. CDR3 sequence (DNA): TGTGCCAGCAGTTTAGCACAGGGGTCTGCCTACACCGGGGAGCTGTTTTTT.

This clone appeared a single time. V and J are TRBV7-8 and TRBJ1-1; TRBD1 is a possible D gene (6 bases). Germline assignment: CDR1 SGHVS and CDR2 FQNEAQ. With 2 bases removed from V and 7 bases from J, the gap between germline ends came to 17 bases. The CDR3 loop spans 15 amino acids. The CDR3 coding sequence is TGTGCCAGCAGCTTAAGCCCTCCAGGCAGGGGTGAAGCTTTCTTT. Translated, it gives CASSLSPPGRGEAFF.

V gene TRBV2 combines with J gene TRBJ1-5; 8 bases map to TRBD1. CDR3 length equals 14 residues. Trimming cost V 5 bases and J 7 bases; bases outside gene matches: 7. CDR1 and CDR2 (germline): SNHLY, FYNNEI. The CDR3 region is CASSKTGEAQPQHF. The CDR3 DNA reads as TGTGCCAGCAGTAAGACAGGGGAAGCACAGCCCCAGCATTTT.

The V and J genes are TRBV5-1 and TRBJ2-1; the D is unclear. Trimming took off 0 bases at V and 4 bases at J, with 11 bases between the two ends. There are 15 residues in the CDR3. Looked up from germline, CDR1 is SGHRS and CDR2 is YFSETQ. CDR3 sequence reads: CASSLVDTPYNEQFF. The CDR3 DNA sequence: TGCGCCAGCAGCTTGGTAGACACCCCGTACAATGAGCAGTTCTTC.

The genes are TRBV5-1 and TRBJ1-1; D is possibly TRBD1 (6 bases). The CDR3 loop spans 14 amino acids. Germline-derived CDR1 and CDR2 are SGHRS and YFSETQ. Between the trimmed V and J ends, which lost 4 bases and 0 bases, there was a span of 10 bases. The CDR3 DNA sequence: TGCGCCAGCAGCCGGACAGACGTGAACACTGAAGCTTTCTTT. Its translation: CASSRTDVNTEAFF.

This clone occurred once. The CDR3 reads CASSLSGQPQHF. The CDR3 nucleotides read TGTGCCAGCAGCTTAAGCGGTCAGCCCCAGCATTTT. This chain links TRBV11-2 with TRBJ1-5; D gene uncertain. Trimming took 2 bases from V and 6 from J, leaving 5 bases between them. This CDR3 is built from 12 residues. Germline V lookup: CDR1 SGHAT, CDR2 FQNNGV.

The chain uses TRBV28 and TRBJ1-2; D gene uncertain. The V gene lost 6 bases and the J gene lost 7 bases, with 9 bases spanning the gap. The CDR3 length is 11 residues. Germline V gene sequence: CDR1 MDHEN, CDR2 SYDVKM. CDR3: CASREERGYTF. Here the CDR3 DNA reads TGTGCCAGCAGGGAAGAGCGTGGCTACACCTTC.

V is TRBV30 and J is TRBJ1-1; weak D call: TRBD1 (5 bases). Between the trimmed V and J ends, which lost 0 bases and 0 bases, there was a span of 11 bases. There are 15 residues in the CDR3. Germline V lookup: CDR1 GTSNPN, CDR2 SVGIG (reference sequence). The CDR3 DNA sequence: TGTGCCTGGAGTGTACTCAGGGCCATGAACACTGAAGCTTTCTTT. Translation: CAWSVLRAMNTEAFF. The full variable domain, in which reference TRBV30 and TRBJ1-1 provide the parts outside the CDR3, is SQTIHQWPATLVQPVGSPLSLECTVEGTSNPNLYWYRQAAGRGLQLLFYSVGIGQISSEVPQNLSASRPQDRQFILSSKKLLLSDSGFYLCAWSVLRAMNTEAFFGQGTRLTVV.

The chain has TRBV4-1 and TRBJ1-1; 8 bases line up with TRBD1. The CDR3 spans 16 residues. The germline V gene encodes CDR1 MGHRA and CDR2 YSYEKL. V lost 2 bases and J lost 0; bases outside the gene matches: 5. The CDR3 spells CASSQPRTGMNTEAFF. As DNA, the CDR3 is TGCGCCAGCAGCCAACCCCGGACAGGGATGAACACTGAAGCTTTCTTT.

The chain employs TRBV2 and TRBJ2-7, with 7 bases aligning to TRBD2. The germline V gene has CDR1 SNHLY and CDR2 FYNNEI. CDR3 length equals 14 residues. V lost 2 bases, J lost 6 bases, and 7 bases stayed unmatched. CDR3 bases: TGTGCCAGCAGTGAAACTAGCGTGGAGTCCGAGCAGTACTTC. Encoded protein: CASSETSVESEQYF.